The 29 T cell receptor beta chains listed next were all sequenced from one sample in a study of blood T cell repertoires in COVID-19. The table came from immunoSEQ multiplex PCR; TCRdb's copy has only in-frame clones and leaves some out. The sample contains roughly 7,500 clones, 84% of which appear only once. Material for sequencing was peripheral blood. These TCRs come from a human donor in a cohort sampled during active COVID-19.

J is TRBJ2-5 and V is TRBV6-6; 8 bases align to TRBD1. CDR3 size: 14 residues. The germline V gene encodes CDR1 MNHNY and CDR2 SVGAGI (reference sequence). J was trimmed by 5 bases and V by 7 bases; bases with no gene match: 9. In nucleotides, the CDR3 is TGTGCCAGCACCCGGACAGGGCCGGCGGAGACCCAGTACTTC. Translating it yields CASTRTGPAETQYF.

The chain has TRBV18 and TRBJ1-4; D is uncertain. The germline CDR1 and CDR2 sequences are KGHSH and LQKENI. This CDR3 comprises 15 residues. V gave up 0 bases and J gave up 10 bases, with 15 bases separating them. The CDR3 DNA is TGTGCCAGCTCACCACCCAGCACACCGGGGAGAAAACTGTTTTTT. Translation: CASSPPSTPGRKLFF.

This chain links TRBV5-4 with TRBJ2-5; a weak D match, TRBD1 (5 bases). Trimming took off 2 bases at V and 2 bases at J, with 7 bases between the two ends. This CDR3 region has 13 residues. Germline loops: CDR1 SGHNT, CDR2 YYREEE (reference sequence). CDR3 in amino acids: CASSFYRQETQYF. The CDR3 DNA reads as TGTGCCAGCAGCTTTTACAGGCAAGAGACCCAGTACTTC.

This rearrangement joins TRBV5-8 to TRBJ1-4; D might be TRBD1 (5 bases). The CDR3 contains 16 residues. In germline, CDR1 is SGHTS, CDR2 YDEGEE. With 0 bases removed from V and 0 bases from J, the gap between germline ends came to 9 bases. Here the CDR3 reads CASSLGQRATNEKLFF. CDR3 sequence (DNA): TGTGCCAGCAGCTTGGGACAGAGAGCAACTAATGAAAAACTGTTTTTT.

The chain couples TRBV10-2 to TRBJ2-4; D uncertain. Trimming took 3 bases from V and 0 from J, leaving 9 bases between them. The CDR3 is made up of 15 amino acids. Germline V lookup: CDR1 WSHSY, CDR2 SAAADI. The CDR3 reads CASSETYQAKNIQYF. CDR3 sequence (DNA): TGCGCCAGCAGTGAAACATACCAAGCCAAAAACATTCAGTACTTC.

The rearrangement uses TRBV29-1 and TRBJ1-1; 10 nucleotides agree with TRBD1. The ends lost 7 bases at V and 5 bases at J; junction bases unmatched: 7. The CDR3 extends over 13 amino acids. Looked up from germline, CDR1 is SQVTM and CDR2 is ANQGSEA. CDR3 protein: CSGGTGEWTEAFF. The CDR3 DNA follows: TGCAGCGGGGGGACAGGGGAGTGGACTGAAGCTTTCTTT.

The genes are TRBV3-1 (or the pseudogene TRBV3-2) and TRBJ1-1, with 8 positions matching TRBD1. The V gene's germline CDR1 is LGHDT and CDR2 YNNKEL (reference sequence). The length of the CDR3 is 13 residues. The J segment lost 10 bases and the V segment lost 0 bases, leaving 4 bases of the junction unmatched. CDR3 loop: CASSQDLRGRAFF. The CDR3, as DNA: TGTGCCAGCAGCCAAGACCTCAGGGGGCGAGCTTTCTTT.

The chain employs TRBV7-8 and TRBJ2-1, with TRBD2 matching 16 bases. The CDR3 runs to 14 residues. Germline CDR1 is SGHVS and CDR2 is FQNEAQ. J lost 7 bases, V lost 6 bases, and 0 bases had no gene match. CDR3 DNA: TGTGCCAGCAGGGGACTAGCGGGAGGGAATGAGCAGTTCTTC. Encoded protein: CASRGLAGGNEQFF.

This CDR3 is CASTSQGLAGGTYNEQFF. The CDR3 DNA sequence: TGTGCCAGTACCTCACAGGGACTAGCGGGAGGCACCTACAATGAGCAGTTCTTC. The V call is TRBV19, the J call TRBJ2-1, with 15 bases that match TRBD2. Germline V lookup: CDR1 LNHDA, CDR2 SQIVND (reference sequence). CDR3 length: 18 amino acids. The trim removed 7 bases at V and 2 bases at J, leaving 9 bases unmatched.

The V gene is TRBV6-4, the J gene TRBJ2-2; 7 bases are shared with TRBD1. Trimming at V came to 5 bases and at J to 5 bases, leaving 2 bases not matched to a gene. The germline V gene encodes CDR1 MRHNA and CDR2 SNTAGT. The CDR3 extends over 13 amino acids. The chain's CDR3 is CASSQGETGELFF. The CDR3 DNA follows: TGTGCCAGCAGTCAGGGGGAAACCGGGGAGCTGTTTTTT.

The chain employs TRBV5-1 and TRBJ2-1; tentative D call: TRBD1 (5 bases). The germline gives CDR1 SGHRS, CDR2 YFSETQ. CDR3 length equals 14 residues. V was pared by 5 bases and J by 7 bases, with 16 bases between. In nucleotides, the CDR3 is TGCGCCAGCAGGACCGAAGGGGTCTGGAATGAGCAGTTCTTC. Translating gives CASRTEGVWNEQFF.

The chain uses TRBV7-2 and TRBJ2-1, with 10 positions matching TRBD1. The CDR3 has 15 amino acids. Germline CDR1 and CDR2: SGHTA and FQGNSA. The trim removed 5 bases at V and 4 bases at J, leaving 5 bases unmatched. The DNA of the CDR3 is TGTGCCAGCAGCGCGGGACAGGGGTTGTACAATGAGCAGTTCTTC. This sequence encodes CASSAGQGLYNEQFF.

V and J are TRBV10-3 and TRBJ2-7, with D hard to call. Germline V CDR1 and CDR2: ENHRY, SYGVKD. The CDR3 contains 14 residues. V lost 2 bases and J lost 6, with 14 bases in between. CDR3 protein: CAISESAGLGEQYV. The CDR3 DNA follows: TGTGCCATCAGTGAGAGCGCCGGTCTCGGCGAGCAGTACGTC.

V is TRBV6-5 and J is TRBJ2-4; 9 nucleotides line up with TRBD2. Looked up from germline, CDR1 is MNHEY and CDR2 is SVGAGI. CDR3 size: 16 residues. Trimming took 0 bases from V and 9 from J; bases not matched to a gene: 9. CDR3 sequence: CASSYSEASGKSIQYF. The CDR3, as DNA: TGTGCCAGCAGTTACTCGGAGGCTAGCGGGAAGAGCATTCAGTACTTC.

V gene TRBV7-8 combines with J gene TRBJ2-4; D is perhaps TRBD1 (6 bases). The CDR3 loop spans 16 amino acids. Per the germline V gene, CDR1 is SGHVS and CDR2 is FQNEAQ. V dropped 1 base and J dropped 2 bases, with 12 bases sitting between them. This CDR3 reads CASSLEGGRTKNIQYF. DNA of the CDR3: TGTGCCAGCAGCTTAGAAGGGGGTAGGACCAAAAACATTCAGTACTTC.

This clone was found once. This chain links TRBV19 with TRBJ2-3; D is unresolved. The V gene's germline CDR1 is LNHDA and CDR2 SQIVND (reference sequence). The length of the CDR3 is 12 residues. V lost 5 bases to trimming and J lost 4 bases, with 7 bases between them. CDR3 in DNA: TGTGCCAGTAGTCCAACGGCAGATACGCAGTATTTT. Amino acids: CASSPTADTQYF.

The chain recombines TRBV21-1 with TRBJ2-7; no DNA check was done on the table's D call, TRBD2. TRBV21-1 is listed as a pseudogene. CDR3 length: 12 residues. In DNA form, the CDR3 reads TGTGCCATTCTAGAGCGGGGGTACGAGCAGTACGTC. Protein sequence: CAILERGYEQYV.

The chain has TRBV29-1 and TRBJ2-5, with a weak D call TRBD1 (6 bases). V gave up 7 bases and J gave up 7 bases, with 19 bases separating them. CDR3 length: 13 amino acids. CDR1 and CDR2 from the germline V gene are SQVTM and ANQGSEA. CDR3 amino acids: CSALQGRAATQYF. CDR3 DNA sequence: TGCAGCGCCCTACAGGGTCGGGCTGCGACCCAGTACTTC.

This sequence joins TRBV25-1 and TRBJ2-7, with 7 bases that match TRBD1. Germline V gene sequence: CDR1 MGHDK, CDR2 SYGVNS. Germline trimming cut 6 bases from V and 6 bases from J; bases unmatched to any gene: 17. The CDR3 runs 16 residues. CDR3: CASRGYRGRVIGEQYV. DNA for the CDR3: TGTGCCAGCAGGGGATACAGGGGACGCGTAATTGGCGAGCAGTACGTC.

V gene TRBV19 combines with J gene TRBJ1-2; D is perhaps TRBD1 (5 bases). Germline V gene sequence: CDR1 LNHDA, CDR2 SQIVND (reference sequence). This CDR3 region has 17 residues. V was trimmed by 7 bases and J by 1 base, leaving 22 bases between them. The DNA of the CDR3 is TGTGCCAGTATTCCAAACCGGAACTCGGGGGTTAACTATGGCTACACCTTC. It specifies CASIPNRNSGVNYGYTF.

The gene calls are TRBV6-1 and TRBJ2-7; a possible D gene is TRBD2 (5 bases). The CDR3 is 14 residues long. The ends were cut back, 1 base at V and 2 bases at J, with 9 bases in the middle. Looked up from germline, CDR1 is MNHNS and CDR2 is SASEGT. The CDR3 coding sequence is TGTGCCAGCAGTGAAGTAAGAGGGACCTACGAGCAGTACGTC. It codes for CASSEVRGTYEQYV.

This clone was seen just once. This chain uses TRBV3-1 (or the pseudogene TRBV3-2) with TRBJ2-3, with TRBD1 matching over 9 bases. Germline V gene data show CDR1 as LGHDT and CDR2 as YNNKEL (reference sequence). V was pared by 4 bases and J by 2 bases, with 7 bases of the junction left unmatched. This CDR3 contains 16 residues. CDR3 DNA sequence: TGTGCCAGCAGCCCCAACACAGGGGGCTTCACAGATACGCAGTATTTT. Protein product: CASSPNTGGFTDTQYF.

This clone was recorded only once. This sequence joins TRBV12-5 and TRBJ1-2; D gene ambiguous. The CDR3 covers 11 residues. The ends were cut back, 7 bases at V and 2 bases at J, with 5 bases in the middle. The germline V gene has CDR1 LGHNT and CDR2 FRNRAP. The CDR3 here is CASEQNYGYTF. Written as DNA, the CDR3 is TGTGCTAGTGAACAGAACTATGGCTACACCTTC.

The chain combines TRBV12-3 or TRBV12-4 with TRBJ2-5, with D uncertain. This CDR3 comprises 11 residues. Trimming took off 6 bases at V and 4 bases at J, with 6 bases between the two ends. CDR3 DNA sequence: TGTGCCAGCAGCCGGAGAGAGACCCAGTACTTC. This gives the protein CASSRRETQYF.

The V gene is TRBV12-3 or TRBV12-4, the J gene TRBJ1-1; possible D gene TRBD1, 5 bases. This CDR3 region has 13 residues. V was clipped by 6 bases and J by 1 base, with 9 bases between them. The CDR3, as DNA: TGTGCCAGCAGGGACACCCCGAACACTGAAGCTTTCTTT. Translating it yields CASRDTPNTEAFF.

As DNA, the CDR3 is TGTGCCAGCAGCCTCCGGGACAGGGCCTACAATGAGCAGTTCTTC. Amino acids: CASSLRDRAYNEQFF. The chain couples TRBV7-8 to TRBJ2-1; 9 bases match TRBD1. V dropped 5 bases and J dropped 2; count of bases not matched to a gene: 4. This CDR3 spans 15 amino acids. CDR1 is SGHVS and CDR2 is FQNEAQ in the germline V gene.

V usage is TRBV30 and J usage is TRBJ1-2; TRBD1 might be the D (5 bases). Germline V gene data show CDR1 as GTSNPN and CDR2 as SVGIG (reference sequence). V dropped 2 bases and J dropped 5 bases, with 12 bases sitting between them. The CDR3 has 13 amino acids. The CDR3 region has the DNA TGTGCCTGGAGTCAAACAGGTGTTTATGGCTACACCTTC. Amino acid sequence: CAWSQTGVYGYTF. Complete variable domain (other parts from reference TRBV30 and TRBJ1-2): SQTIHQWPATLVQPVGSPLSLECTVEGTSNPNLYWYRQAAGRGLQLLFYSVGIGQISSEVPQNLSASRPQDRQFILSSKKLLLSDSGFYLCAWSQTGVYGYTFGSGTRLTVV.

This chain connects TRBV19 to TRBJ1-2, with TRBD1 as a possible D gene (6 bases). The CDR3 consists of 13 residues. The germline V and J ends were trimmed by 9 bases and 6 bases, with 17 bases remaining between them. Germline V gene data show CDR1 as LNHDA and CDR2 as SQIVND (reference sequence). The CDR3 region is CASWEQGRNGYTF. The CDR3 DNA reads TGTGCCAGCTGGGAACAGGGACGGAATGGCTACACCTTC.

V gene TRBV7-2 combines with J gene TRBJ2-7; 11 positions match TRBD2. The J segment lost 0 bases and the V segment lost 2 bases, leaving 3 bases of the junction unmatched. The CDR3 covers 16 residues. Germline V CDR1 and CDR2: SGHTA, FQGNSA. CDR3 DNA: TGTGCCAGCAGCTTACTTAGCGGGGGGGTCTCCTACGAGCAGTACTTC. It codes for CASSLLSGGVSYEQYF.